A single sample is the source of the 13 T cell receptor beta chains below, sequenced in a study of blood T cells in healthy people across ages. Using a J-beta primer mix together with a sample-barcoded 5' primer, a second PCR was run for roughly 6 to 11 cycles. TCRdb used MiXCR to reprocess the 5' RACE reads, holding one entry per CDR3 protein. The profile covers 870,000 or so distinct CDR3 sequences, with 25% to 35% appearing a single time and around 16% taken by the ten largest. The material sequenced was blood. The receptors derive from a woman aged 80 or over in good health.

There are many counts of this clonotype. The CDR3 coding sequence is TGTGCCAGCAGAGGCCTCGGACAGGGGACAGATACGCAGTATTTT. It codes for CASRGLGQGTDTQYF. This chain connects TRBV6-5 to TRBJ2-3, with 9 bases matching TRBD1. The V segment lost 6 bases and the J segment 3 bases; nucleotides outside the gene matches: 7. This CDR3 spans 15 amino acids. Germline lookup yields CDR1 MNHEY and CDR2 SVGAGI.

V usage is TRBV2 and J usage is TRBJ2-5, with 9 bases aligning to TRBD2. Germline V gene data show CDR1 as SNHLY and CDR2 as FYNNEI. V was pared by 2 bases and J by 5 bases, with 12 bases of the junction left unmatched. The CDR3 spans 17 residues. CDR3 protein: CASSERGLAGRRETQYF. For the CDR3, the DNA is TGTGCCAGCAGTGAACGCGGTCTAGCGGGGAGGAGGGAGACCCAGTACTTC.

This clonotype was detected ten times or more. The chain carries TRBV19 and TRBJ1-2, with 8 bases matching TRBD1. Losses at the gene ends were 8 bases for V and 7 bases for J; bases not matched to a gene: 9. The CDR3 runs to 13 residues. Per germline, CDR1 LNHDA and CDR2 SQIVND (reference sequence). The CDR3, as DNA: TGTGCCAGTCCCAGGACAGGGAATCCTGGCTACACCTTC. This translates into CASPRTGNPGYTF.

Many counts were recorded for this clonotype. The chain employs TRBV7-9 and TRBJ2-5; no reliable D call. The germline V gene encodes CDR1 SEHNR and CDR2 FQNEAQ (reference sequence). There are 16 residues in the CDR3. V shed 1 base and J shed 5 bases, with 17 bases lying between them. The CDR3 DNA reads TGTGCCAGCAGCTTAGGGTTGGAGAGCCGCTTCGAGACCCAGTACTTC. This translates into CASSLGLESRFETQYF.

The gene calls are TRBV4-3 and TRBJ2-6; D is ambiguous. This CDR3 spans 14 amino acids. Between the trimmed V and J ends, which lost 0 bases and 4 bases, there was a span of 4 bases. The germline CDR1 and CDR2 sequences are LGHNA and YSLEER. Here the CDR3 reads CASSQDSGANVLTF. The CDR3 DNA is TGCGCCAGCAGCCAAGACTCCGGGGCCAACGTCCTGACTTTC.

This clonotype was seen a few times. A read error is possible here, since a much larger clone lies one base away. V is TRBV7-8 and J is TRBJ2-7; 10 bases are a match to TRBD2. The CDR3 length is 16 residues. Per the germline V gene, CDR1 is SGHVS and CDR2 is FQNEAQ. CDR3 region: CAGSFPSGGLSYEQYF. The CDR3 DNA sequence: TGTGCCGGCAGCTTCCCTAGCGGGGGCCTCTCCTACGAGCAGTACTTC.

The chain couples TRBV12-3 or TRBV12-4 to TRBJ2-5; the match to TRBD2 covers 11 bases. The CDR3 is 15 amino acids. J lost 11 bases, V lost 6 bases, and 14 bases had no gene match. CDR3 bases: TGTGCCAGCAGCTCAATAGCGGGGGGGCAGGGTGAGCAGTACTTC. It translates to CASSSIAGGQGEQYF.

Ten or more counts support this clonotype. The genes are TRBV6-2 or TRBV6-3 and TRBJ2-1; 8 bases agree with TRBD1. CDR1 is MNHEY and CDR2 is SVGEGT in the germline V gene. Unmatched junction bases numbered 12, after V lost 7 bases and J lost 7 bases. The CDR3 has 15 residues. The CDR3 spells CASTDRGKSKNEQFF. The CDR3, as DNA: TGTGCCAGCACCGACAGGGGCAAGAGTAAGAATGAGCAGTTCTTC.

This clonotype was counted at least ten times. CDR3 DNA sequence: TGTGCCAGCAGTACCTCCCGGACATACTCAGATACGCAGTATTTT. Amino acids: CASSTSRTYSDTQYF. The J gene is TRBJ2-3, the V gene TRBV2; tentative D call: TRBD1 (5 bases). V dropped 5 bases and J dropped 4 bases, with 16 bases sitting between them. The germline gives CDR1 SNHLY, CDR2 FYNNEI. This CDR3 comprises 15 residues.

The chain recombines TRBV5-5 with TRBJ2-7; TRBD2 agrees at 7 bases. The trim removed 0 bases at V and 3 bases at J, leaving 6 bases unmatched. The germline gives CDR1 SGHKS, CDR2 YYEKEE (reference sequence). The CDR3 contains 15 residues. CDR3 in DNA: TGTGCCAGCAGCTTGGCGGGAAGGGAGGGCTACGAGCAGTACTTC. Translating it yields CASSLAGREGYEQYF.

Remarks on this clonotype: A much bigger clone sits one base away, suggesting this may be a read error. The CDR3 here is CASSQGRGTGSDGYTF. CDR3 nucleotides: TGCGCCAGCAGCCAAGGGCGCGGGACAGGGTCCGATGGCTACACCTTC. V gene TRBV4-3 combines with J gene TRBJ1-2; 9 nucleotides line up with TRBD1. Trimming took 1 base from V and 6 from J; bases not matched to a gene: 9. Per the germline V gene, CDR1 is LGHNA and CDR2 is YSLEER. The CDR3 is made up of 16 amino acids.

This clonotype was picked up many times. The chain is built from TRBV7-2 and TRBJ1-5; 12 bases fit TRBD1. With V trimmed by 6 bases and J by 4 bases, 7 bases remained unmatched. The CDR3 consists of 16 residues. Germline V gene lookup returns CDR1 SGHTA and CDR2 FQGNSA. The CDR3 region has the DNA TGTGCCAGCAGTTTCCGGGACAGGGGGCCGAATCAGCCCCAGCATTTT. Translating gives CASSFRDRGPNQPQHF.

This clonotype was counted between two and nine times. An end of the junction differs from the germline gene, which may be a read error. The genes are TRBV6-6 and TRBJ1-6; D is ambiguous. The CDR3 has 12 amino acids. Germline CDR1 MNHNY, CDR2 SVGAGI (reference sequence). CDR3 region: CAGSKQVVPLHF. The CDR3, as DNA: TGTGCCGGCAGTAAACAAGTGGTACCCCTCCACTTT.